Presented here are 13 T cell receptor beta chains from one specimen sequenced in a study of Ad26.COV2.S vaccination and SARS-CoV-2 variants. Treatment noted: some 20 received Ad26.COV2.S at low or high dose, single or two shots; 5 received placebo; per-sample allocation not given. The investigators took samples on day 63 after the first vaccine or placebo injection. Sequencing was performed with immunoSEQ multiplex PCR; in TCRdb, only in-frame clones are kept and a portion is missing. Among roughly 410,000 clones listed, about four fifths were seen once. The source material was peripheral blood, sampled in a trial of Ad26.COV2.S vaccine versus placebo. These receptor sequences come from a person between 18 and 60 years old who received the Ad26.COV2.S COVID-19 vaccine or a placebo.

The V and J genes are TRBV19 and TRBJ1-2; D gene ambiguous. The V end was cut by 4 bases, the J end by 6 bases, with 18 bases between. Germline V gene data show CDR1 as LNHDA and CDR2 as SQIVND (reference sequence). The CDR3 loop spans 15 amino acids. The CDR3 nucleotides are TGTGCCAGTAGTACCCCCCCTCCCGCCGCGCATGGCTACACCTTC. Translation gives CASSTPPPAAHGYTF.

The chain joins TRBV15 to TRBJ2-7, with D possibly being TRBD2 (5 bases). Germline assignment: CDR1 LNHNV and CDR2 YYDKDF (reference sequence). The V end lost 6 bases, the J end lost 3 bases, and 15 bases lay between the germline ends. The CDR3 sequence is 14 residues long. The CDR3 bases are TGTGCCACCAGTGAAGTACGGGGAATCTACGAGCAGTACTTC. Its protein product is CATSEVRGIYEQYF.

This clone appeared a few times. The chain employs TRBV19 and TRBJ2-7, with D perhaps assigned TRBD1 or TRBD2 (5 bases each). CDR1 is LNHDA, CDR2 SQIVND, per germline (reference sequence). V was pared by 4 bases and J by 0 bases, with 10 bases between. There are 14 residues in the CDR3. CDR3 loop: CASSRDPSSYEQYF. The CDR3 nucleotides are TGTGCCAGTAGTAGGGACCCCAGCTCCTACGAGCAGTACTTC.

The chain links TRBV19 to TRBJ1-3; 7 bases agree with TRBD1. Germline V lookup: CDR1 LNHDA, CDR2 SQIVND (reference sequence). With 4 bases clipped from V and 0 bases from J, the junction kept 3 bases outside the gene matches. The CDR3 extends over 15 amino acids. The DNA of the CDR3 is TGTGCCAGTAGTAAGGACAGGAGCTCTGGAAACACCATATATTTT. Protein product: CASSKDRSSGNTIYF.

The gene calls are TRBV6-5 and TRBJ1-4; a possible D gene is TRBD1 (6 bases). This CDR3 contains 14 residues. V shed 5 bases and J shed 5 bases, with 12 bases lying between them. The V gene's germline CDR1 is MNHEY and CDR2 SVGAGI. CDR3 amino acids: CASSQGSLNEKLFF. CDR3 nucleotides: TGTGCCAGCAGTCAGGGGTCTCTGAATGAAAAACTGTTTTTT.

This chain connects TRBV18 to TRBJ2-7; 9 bases are a match to TRBD1. This CDR3 contains 15 residues. The junction had 4 bases not matched to a gene; V was cut back by 2 bases and J by 2 bases. Per the germline V gene, CDR1 is KGHSH and CDR2 is LQKENI. This chain's CDR3 is CASSPRDRVAYEQYF. In DNA form, the CDR3 reads TGTGCCAGCTCACCAAGGGACAGGGTCGCCTACGAGCAGTACTTC. The full variable domain, rest sourced from reference TRBV18 and TRBJ2-7, is NAGVMQNPRHLVRRRGQEARLRCSPMKGHSHVYWYRQLPEEGLKFMVYLQKENIIDESGMPKERFSAEFPKEGPSILRIQQVVRGDSAAYFCASSPRDRVAYEQYFGPGTRLTVT.

This chain connects TRBV18 to TRBJ2-6; tentatively, D is TRBD1 (6 bases). This CDR3 spans 18 amino acids. Germline CDR1 KGHSH, CDR2 LQKENI. Deletions cut 3 bases from V and 0 bases from J, with 15 bases between. The CDR3 loop is CASSPRQDSFSGANVLTF. The CDR3, as DNA: TGTGCCAGCTCACCGAGACAGGACTCCTTCTCTGGGGCCAACGTCCTGACTTTC.

This clone was detected only once. The chain uses TRBV9 and TRBJ2-1; tentatively, D is TRBD1 or TRBD2 (5 bases each). CDR1 SGDLS and CDR2 YYNGEE come from the germline V gene. The CDR3 is 19 residues long. With 2 bases removed from V and 0 bases from J, the gap between germline ends came to 21 bases. CDR3 nucleotide sequence: TGTGCCAGCAGCGTGGGGGTGATCTTCTGGGAGAGCTCCTACAATGAGCAGTTCTTC. It translates to CASSVGVIFWESSYNEQFF.

The genes are TRBV21-1 and TRBJ2-4; no check of the table's D call, TRBD2, against the DNA was made. TRBV21-1 is a documented pseudogene. The CDR3 extends over 16 amino acids. The CDR3 nucleotides read TGTGCCAGCAGCAAAATTGCGGCAGTAGCCAAAAACATTCAGTACTTC. Translating gives CASSKIAAVAKNIQYF.

The chain joins TRBV18 to TRBJ2-3, with 11 bases that match TRBD2. Trimming removed 3 bases from V and 2 bases from J; junction bases left unmatched: 7. The CDR3 has 17 amino acids. In germline, CDR1 is KGHSH, CDR2 LQKENI. CDR3 sequence (DNA): TGTGCCAGCTCACCTCTAGGGACTAGCGGACTCACAGATACGCAGTATTTT. Amino acid sequence: CASSPLGTSGLTDTQYF.

V is TRBV12-5 and J is TRBJ1-1; 10 nucleotides align to TRBD1. Germline-derived CDR1 and CDR2 are LGHNT and FRNRAP. The J segment lost 4 bases and the V segment lost 2 bases, leaving 13 bases of the junction unmatched. The CDR3 is made up of 18 amino acids. The CDR3 region has the DNA TGTGCTAGTGGTTTGAAGGCGGGACAGGGGAGGGATGGCACTGAAGCTTTCTTT. Its translation: CASGLKAGQGRDGTEAFF. The full variable domain, with the rest looked up from reference TRBV12-5 and TRBJ1-1, is DARVTQTPRHKVTEMGQEVTMRCQPILGHNTVFWYRQTMMQGLELLAYFRNRAPLDDSGMPKDRFSAEMPDATLATLKIQPSEPRDSAVYFCASGLKAGQGRDGTEAFFGQGTRLTVV.

This clone showed up just once. V and J are TRBV2 and TRBJ1-2, with TRBD1 matching 8 bases. The CDR3 loop spans 13 amino acids. Germline V lookup: CDR1 SNHLY, CDR2 FYNNEI. J gave up 8 bases and V 8 bases, and 10 bases lay outside the gene matches. The CDR3 region has the DNA TGTGCCAGCTCCCCAGGACAGGGCCGAGGCTACACCTTC. It translates to CASSPGQGRGYTF.

The rearrangement joins TRBV11-2 to TRBJ2-1, with D possibly being TRBD1 or TRBD2 (5 bases each). Trimming left V 5 bases short and J 2 bases short, with 22 bases between. The CDR3 covers 18 residues. The germline V gene has CDR1 SGHAT and CDR2 FQNNGV. CDR3 sequence (DNA): TGTGCCAGCAGCCACCCTCCTCTCCGGGACCCCGCCTACAATGAGCAGTTCTTC. Translated, it gives CASSHPPLRDPAYNEQFF. Full variable domain (outside the CDR3, taken from reference TRBV11-2 and TRBJ2-1): EAGVAQSPRYKIIEKRQSVAFWCNPISGHATLYWYQQILGQGPKLLIQFQNNGVVDDSQLPKDRFSAERLKGVDSTLKIQPAKLEDSAVYLCASSHPPLRDPAYNEQFFGPGTRLTVL.